The 10 T cell receptor beta chains given below trace back to one sample, sequenced in a study of blood T cells in healthy people across ages. Next came a second PCR, run for about 7 to 12 cycles, which used a sample-barcoded 5' primer along with a J-beta primer mix. TCRdb re-derived calls from the 5' RACE reads in MiXCR, one entry per CDR3 protein. Of under 1,000,000 distinct CDR3 sequences in the sample, 35% to 40% were seen once. The sequencing input was blood. These receptors originate from a man aged 18 to 29 in good health.

In the case of this clonotype: A read error may explain this, as a much larger clone is one base away. The V and J genes are TRBV4-3 and TRBJ2-5; D gene uncertain. Germline CDR1 reads LGHNA; CDR2 reads YSLEER. The CDR3 has 13 amino acids. The V and J ends lost 0 bases and 13 bases respectively, with 15 bases between them. CDR3 in DNA: TGCGCCAGCAGCCAAGATGTGGGGTACGAGCGGTACTTC. Protein product: CASSQDVGYERYF.

The table lists this clonotype with a count of one. The J gene is TRBJ2-2, the V gene TRBV6-2 or TRBV6-3, with 11 bases lining up with TRBD1. The CDR3 has 17 amino acids. The J segment lost 2 bases and the V segment lost 6 bases, leaving 8 bases of the junction unmatched. In germline, CDR1 is MNHEY, CDR2 SVGEGT. The DNA of the CDR3 is TGTGCCAGCAGGCCCGGGACAGGGGGACCCAACACCGGGGAGCTGTTTTTT. Residues: CASRPGTGGPNTGELFF.

This clonotype showed up just a few times. The V and J genes are TRBV7-9 and TRBJ2-1; unclear D gene. The CDR3 loop spans 15 amino acids. From germline, CDR1 is SEHNR and CDR2 FQNEAQ (reference sequence). The V gene lost 5 bases and the J gene lost 0 bases, with 11 bases spanning the gap. CDR3 sequence reads: CASSPWQDSYNEQFF. DNA for the CDR3: TGTGCCAGCAGCCCGTGGCAGGACTCCTACAATGAGCAGTTCTTC.

The J gene is TRBJ2-2, the V gene TRBV10-3; D uncertain. V was shortened by 2 bases and J by 4 bases, with 11 bases between the two germline ends. The CDR3 is 15 amino acids. CDR1 is ENHRY, CDR2 SYGVKD, per germline. CDR3 region: CAISEVGSFTGELFF. The DNA of the CDR3 is TGTGCCATCAGTGAGGTTGGCTCTTTCACCGGGGAGCTGTTTTTT.

V usage is TRBV7-2 and J usage is TRBJ2-3; D is perhaps TRBD2 (5 bases). The germline gives CDR1 SGHTA, CDR2 FQGNSA. Trimming removed 2 bases from V and 1 base from J, with 10 bases in between. There are 15 residues in the CDR3. The CDR3 is CASSLTAGGTDTQYF. The CDR3 DNA follows: TGTGCCAGCAGCTTAACGGCGGGTGGCACAGATACGCAGTATTTT. Full variable domain (missing parts from reference TRBV7-2 and TRBJ2-3): GAGVSQSPSNKVTEKGKDVELRCDPISGHTALYWYRQSLGQGLEFLIYFQGNSAPDKSGLPSDRFSAERTGGSVSTLTIQRTQQEDSAVYLCASSLTAGGTDTQYFGPGTRLTVL.

This clonotype was picked up a small number of times. V is TRBV20-1 and J is TRBJ1-1; D might be TRBD1 (6 bases). The CDR3 runs 15 residues. Trimming took off 3 bases at V and 5 bases at J, with 19 bases between the two ends. CDR1 is DFQATT and CDR2 is SNEGSKA in the germline V gene (reference sequence). Here the CDR3 reads CSARPLTGHRTEAFF. CDR3 DNA sequence: TGCAGTGCTAGGCCCCTGACAGGTCATAGGACTGAAGCTTTCTTT.

This clonotype was seen many times. V usage is TRBV20-1 and J usage is TRBJ2-7, with no clear D. Trimming took off 1 base at V and 0 bases at J, with 4 bases between the two ends. The CDR3 loop spans 12 amino acids. Germline V gene sequence: CDR1 DFQATT, CDR2 SNEGSKA (reference sequence). The CDR3 sequence is CSARGDSYEQYF. In nucleotides, the CDR3 is TGCAGTGCTAGAGGGGACTCCTACGAGCAGTACTTC.

The table lists this clonotype with many counts. The V call is TRBV5-1, the J call TRBJ2-5, with 9 positions matching TRBD1. This CDR3 has 14 residues. Trimming at V came to 5 bases and at J to 2 bases, leaving 4 bases not matched to a gene. Germline-derived CDR1 and CDR2 are SGHRS and YFSETQ. The CDR3 loop reads CASSVDRGQETQYF. CDR3 DNA: TGCGCCAGCAGTGTTGACAGGGGGCAAGAGACCCAGTACTTC.

The rearrangement uses TRBV20-1 and TRBJ2-1; maybe TRBD1 (6 bases). The J call is uncertain, as TRBJ2-7 better fits the DNA end. Germline values: CDR1 DFQATT, CDR2 SNEGSKA (reference sequence). The length of the CDR3 is 13 residues. The CDR3 spells CSASQGTYNEQYF. The CDR3 DNA reads TGCAGTGCTAGCCAGGGGACCTACAATGAGCAGTACTTC.

A remark on this clonotype: With a much larger clone just one base away, this may be a read error. The chain links TRBV7-2 to TRBJ1-2; 8 bases are a match to TRBD1. The CDR3 extends over 16 amino acids. Per the germline V gene, CDR1 is SGHTA and CDR2 is FQGNSA. Trimming removed 11 bases from V and 8 bases from J; junction bases left unmatched: 22. CDR3 protein: CAYFPPDRESLGGYTF. The CDR3 nucleotides are TGTGCCTACTTCCCCCCGGACAGGGAATCTTTGGGCGGCTACACCTTC.